The 21 T cell receptor beta chains below were found in one sample sequenced in a study of cytomegalovirus exposure and HLA in healthy donors. The PCR made use of 60 Vbeta and 13 Jbeta primers. Data came from immunoSEQ multiplex PCR; TCRdb stores just in-frame clones and leaves some out. The table includes 140,000 or so clones, roughly two thirds detected once. Sequenced sample: PBMCs. These TCRs come from a male donor in good health and CMV-seronegative.

The chain recombines TRBV7-9 with TRBJ2-1; 7 bases are shared with TRBD2. CDR3 length equals 17 residues. The trim removed 2 bases at V and 0 bases at J, leaving 7 bases unmatched. The V gene's germline CDR1 is SEHNR and CDR2 FQNEAQ (reference sequence). The CDR3 DNA sequence: TGTGCCAGCAGCTTATGGGACGGGAGGAGCTCCTACAATGAGCAGTTCTTC. The encoded protein is CASSLWDGRSSYNEQFF.

The V gene is TRBV6-4, the J gene TRBJ1-6, with D hard to call. The V and J ends lost 10 bases and 7 bases respectively, with 14 bases between them. Germline V gives CDR1 MRHNA, CDR2 SNTAGT. CDR3 length: 13 amino acids. The CDR3 bases are TGTGCCACGGCAGCACGGGAAAATTCACCCCTCCACTTT. Protein: CATAARENSPLHF.

The chain is built from TRBV5-1 and TRBJ2-5; unclear D gene. There are 12 residues in the CDR3. In germline, CDR1 is SGHRS, CDR2 YFSETQ. V was shortened by 4 bases and J by 2 bases, with 6 bases between the two germline ends. CDR3 loop: CASSDSQETQYF. The CDR3, as DNA: TGCGCCAGCAGCGACTCACAAGAGACCCAGTACTTC. The full variable domain, in which reference TRBV5-1 and TRBJ2-5 provide the parts outside the CDR3, is KAGVTQTPRYLIKTRGQQVTLSCSPISGHRSVSWYQQTPGQGLQFLFEYFSETQRNKGNFPGRFSGRQFSNSRSEMNVSTLELGDSALYLCASSDSQETQYFGPGTRLLVL.

This clone was recorded a few times. The chain uses TRBV18 and TRBJ2-7; tentative D call: TRBD1 (5 bases). Germline V CDR1 and CDR2: KGHSH, LQKENI. The V end was cut by 2 bases, the J end by 0 bases, with 20 bases between. The CDR3 length is 18 residues. CDR3 residues: CASSPITGRARRSYEQYF. Written as DNA, the CDR3 is TGTGCCAGCTCACCAATTACGGGCAGGGCTAGACGCTCCTACGAGCAGTACTTC.

This clone was detected only a few times. This specimen includes other DNA sequences encoding the same CDR3. The chain recombines TRBV6-1 with TRBJ2-5, with D possibly TRBD1 on 6 matching bases. This CDR3 is 15 amino acids long. Trimming took 2 bases from V and 5 from J, leaving 15 bases between them. The germline V gene encodes CDR1 MNHNS and CDR2 SASEGT. The CDR3 loop is CASSELGAQQETQYF. The CDR3 nucleotides are TGTGCCAGCAGTGAACTGGGGGCCCAGCAGGAGACCCAGTACTTC.

J is TRBJ1-2 and V is TRBV5-6; D gene unclear. Germline V gene data show CDR1 as SGHDT and CDR2 as YYEEEE. V lost 4 bases and J lost 5, with 12 bases in between. The CDR3 consists of 13 residues. The CDR3 DNA follows: TGTGCCAGCAGCCGACTTGGAGTTTATGGCTACACCTTC. This encodes CASSRLGVYGYTF. Looking up the rest from reference TRBV5-6 and TRBJ1-2 gives the full variable domain: DAGVTQSPTHLIKTRGQQVTLRCSPKSGHDTVSWYQQALGQGPQFIFQYYEEEERQRGNFPDRFSGHQFPNYSSELNVNALLLGDSALYLCASSRLGVYGYTFGSGTRLTVV.

This clone was found once. The chain uses TRBV29-1 and TRBJ2-3; 7 bases fit TRBD1. V was pared by 6 bases and J by 5 bases, with 8 bases of the junction left unmatched. The CDR3 length is 13 residues. CDR1 is SQVTM and CDR2 is ANQGSEA in the germline V gene. CDR3 residues: CSVDTGDGDTQYF. The CDR3 DNA reads TGCAGCGTAGACACAGGGGACGGAGATACGCAGTATTTT.

The chain combines TRBV2 with TRBJ2-1, with 12 bases identical to TRBD2. This CDR3 contains 15 residues. Germline CDR1 reads SNHLY; CDR2 reads FYNNEI. The V segment lost 1 base and the J segment 8 bases; nucleotides outside the gene matches: 3. The DNA of the CDR3 is TGTGCCAGCAGTGAAGGCCTAGCGGGGGGGGATGAGCAGTTCTTC. This translates into CASSEGLAGGDEQFF.

The chain joins TRBV4-1 to TRBJ1-2, with D unclear. Germline V lookup: CDR1 MGHRA, CDR2 YSYEKL. Trimming left V 0 bases short and J 7 bases short, with 6 bases between. CDR3 length: 12 amino acids. Written as DNA, the CDR3 is TGCGCCAGCAGCCAAGATCGGTTTGGCTACACCTTC. This encodes CASSQDRFGYTF.

The chain links TRBV6-5 to TRBJ1-1; a possible D gene is TRBD1 (5 bases). V dropped 5 bases and J dropped 3 bases, with 13 bases sitting between them. This CDR3 is 14 amino acids long. From germline, CDR1 is MNHEY and CDR2 SVGAGI. The CDR3 nucleotides read TGTGCCAGCAGTACCGACAGATGGCACACTGAAGCTTTCTTT. Its protein product is CASSTDRWHTEAFF.

This chain uses TRBV2 with TRBJ2-7; 7 nucleotides agree with TRBD1. The germline V gene encodes CDR1 SNHLY and CDR2 FYNNEI. V gave up 6 bases and J gave up 3 bases; unmatched junction bases: 11. This CDR3 is built from 15 residues. CDR3 DNA sequence: TGTGCCAGCAGCCTAAGACAGGGCTCCTTCTACGAGCAGTACTTC. Encoded protein: CASSLRQGSFYEQYF.

The V call is TRBV11-2, the J call TRBJ1-2; 9 bases agree with TRBD1. This CDR3 region has 13 residues. With V trimmed by 5 bases and J by 6 bases, 4 bases remained unmatched. Germline CDR1 SGHAT, CDR2 FQNNGV. CDR3: CASSTDRGDGYTF. Here the CDR3 DNA reads TGTGCCAGCAGCACGGACAGGGGAGATGGCTACACCTTC.

The chain is built from TRBV4-2 and TRBJ2-3; 11 bases agree with TRBD2. This CDR3 spans 16 amino acids. Germline loops: CDR1 LGHNA, CDR2 YNFKEQ. The V segment lost 8 bases and the J segment 4 bases; nucleotides outside the gene matches: 11. The DNA of the CDR3 is TGTGCCAGCGGGGAACTAGCGGGGGCGTTCGCAGATACGCAGTATTTT. Its protein product is CASGELAGAFADTQYF.

The rearrangement links TRBV4-3 to TRBJ1-6; possible D gene TRBD1, 5 bases. With 0 bases removed from V and 10 bases from J, the gap between germline ends came to 16 bases. This CDR3 region has 16 residues. Germline V lookup: CDR1 LGHNA, CDR2 YSLEER. The CDR3 protein is CASSQEGGRGGSPLHF. CDR3 DNA: TGCGCCAGCAGCCAAGAAGGTGGGAGGGGAGGGTCACCCCTCCACTTT.

In nucleotides, the CDR3 is TGTGCCAGCTCGGGACAGGGGAGTGAGACCCAGTACTTC. Its translation is CASSGQGSETQYF. The V call is TRBV18, the J call TRBJ2-5, with TRBD1 matching 10 bases. CDR1 and CDR2 (germline): KGHSH, LQKENI. The CDR3 spans 13 residues. J was trimmed by 5 bases and V by 6 bases; bases with no gene match: 3.

A few counts support this clone. Relative to the germline gene, one junction end is altered; a read error may explain this. The chain recombines TRBV4-3 with TRBJ2-4; D uncertain. The CDR3 runs 17 residues. Germline V CDR1 and CDR2: LGHNA, YSLEER. CDR3 DNA sequence: TGCGCCAGCAGCCCCAAAACCTTATCGATAACCAAAAACATCCAGTACTTC. Encoded protein: CASSPKTLSITKNIQYF.

The chain carries TRBV7-9 and TRBJ2-1, with D possibly matching TRBD2 (6 bases). Between the trimmed V and J ends, which lost 6 bases and 7 bases, there was a span of 7 bases. The CDR3 is 11 residues long. Germline loops: CDR1 SEHNR, CDR2 FQNEAQ (reference sequence). The CDR3 here is CASRGGNEQFF. The CDR3 bases are TGTGCCAGCAGAGGAGGGAATGAGCAGTTCTTC.

This clone appeared a few times. V gene TRBV6-5 combines with J gene TRBJ2-3, with D possibly being TRBD1 (5 bases). Germline loops: CDR1 MNHEY, CDR2 SVGAGI. V lost 6 bases and J 2 bases, leaving 12 bases between the germline ends. The CDR3 runs to 14 residues. The CDR3 here is CASSRLTATDTQYF. As DNA, the CDR3 is TGTGCCAGCAGCCGATTGACAGCCACAGATACGCAGTATTTT.

The genes are TRBV19 and TRBJ1-1; TRBD1 agrees at 7 bases. The CDR3 contains 14 residues. The V and J ends lost 5 bases and 6 bases, in that order; junction bases with no gene match: 9. Per germline, CDR1 LNHDA and CDR2 SQIVND (reference sequence). In DNA, the CDR3 is TGTGCCAGTAGTGCAGTGACAGGGTATCCTGAAGCTTTCTTT. This gives the protein CASSAVTGYPEAFF.

The V call is TRBV11-3, the J call TRBJ2-1; TRBD2 matches at 12 bases. The germline V gene has CDR1 SGHNT and CDR2 YENEEA. With 1 base clipped from V and 8 bases from J, the junction kept 3 bases outside the gene matches. The CDR3 consists of 15 residues. The CDR3 loop is CASSLGTSGAYEQFF. CDR3 coding DNA: TGTGCCAGCAGCTTAGGGACTAGCGGGGCGTATGAGCAGTTCTTC.

The chain is built from TRBV15 and TRBJ1-5, with D possibly being TRBD1 (5 bases). Trimming shortened V by 0 bases and J by 3 bases, and 12 bases separated the two germline ends. Germline V CDR1 and CDR2: LNHNV, YYDKDF (reference sequence). The CDR3 has 16 amino acids. Written as DNA, the CDR3 is TGTGCCACCAGCAGAGATCGGGCAGGGAACAATCAGCCCCAGCATTTT. Translation: CATSRDRAGNNQPQHF. Full variable domain (missing parts from reference TRBV15 and TRBJ1-5): DAMVIQNPRYQVTQFGKPVTLSCSQTLNHNVMYWYQQKSSQAPKLLFHYYDKDFNNEADTPDNFQSRRPNTSFCFLDIRSPGLGDTAMYLCATSRDRAGNNQPQHFGDGTRLSIL.